Below are 9 T cell receptor beta chains sequenced from a single sample in a study of technical replicates of blood from a few donors. Method: immunoSEQ multiplex PCR; TCRdb's copy keeps in-frame clones and lacks some. The top ten clones hold approximately 0.41% of a sample with about 82,000 clones, nearly 96% of them seen once. Sequenced sample: T cells isolated from PBMCs. The receptors were gathered from a human donor in good health.

The chain carries TRBV6-1 and TRBJ2-1; 11 nucleotides match TRBD1. This CDR3 comprises 16 residues. Germline V gene sequence: CDR1 MNHNS, CDR2 SASEGT. Trimming at V came to 4 bases and at J to 4 bases, leaving 6 bases not matched to a gene. The CDR3 here is CASSVLGTGGYNEQFF. The CDR3 nucleotides read TGTGCCAGCAGTGTTTTAGGGACAGGGGGGTACAATGAGCAGTTCTTC.

This chain joins TRBV5-4 and TRBJ2-1; TRBD1 agrees at 9 bases. Losses at the gene ends were 1 base for V and 6 bases for J; bases not matched to a gene: 11. Germline loops: CDR1 SGHNT, CDR2 YYREEE (reference sequence). This CDR3 comprises 17 residues. CDR3: CASSLYVGTGSSNEQFF. The CDR3 DNA reads as TGTGCCAGCAGCTTGTATGTCGGGACAGGGAGCAGCAATGAGCAGTTCTTC.

The chain is built from TRBV18 and TRBJ1-2; 7 bases are shared with TRBD1. V gave up 1 base and J gave up 4 bases; unmatched junction bases: 9. CDR3 length: 16 residues. CDR1 and CDR2 (germline): KGHSH, LQKENI. The CDR3 loop reads CASSPQTDRAVYGYTF. CDR3 in DNA: TGTGCCAGCTCACCACAAACAGACAGGGCGGTCTATGGCTACACCTTC.

The rearrangement links TRBV4-3 to TRBJ1-4, with D possibly TRBD1 on 6 matching bases. The length of the CDR3 is 14 residues. V was pared by 1 base and J by 13 bases, with 16 bases between. Germline loops: CDR1 LGHNA, CDR2 YSLEER. This chain's CDR3 is CASSQVDRSSRLFF. The CDR3 bases are TGCGCCAGCAGCCAAGTGGACAGATCCTCGAGACTGTTTTTT.

Only one count was recorded for this clone. This chain joins TRBV5-1 and TRBJ1-5, with TRBD1 identical over 7 bases. Germline V gene lookup returns CDR1 SGHRS and CDR2 YFSETQ. V was pared by 0 bases and J by 1 base, with 1 base of the junction left unmatched. The CDR3 is made up of 15 amino acids. CDR3 protein: CASSLVTGSNQPQHF. The CDR3 DNA reads TGCGCCAGCAGCTTGGTGACAGGGAGCAATCAGCCCCAGCATTTT.

The CDR3 spells CASSWGLGRYEQYF. CDR3 in DNA: TGTGCCAGCAGTTGGGGACTAGGCCGCTACGAGCAGTACTTC. The rearrangement joins TRBV27 to TRBJ2-7; 8 bases are a match to TRBD2. This CDR3 comprises 14 residues. Germline CDR1 and CDR2: MNHEY and SMNVEV (reference sequence). Trimming at V came to 4 bases and at J to 3 bases, leaving 5 bases not matched to a gene.

The chain carries TRBV10-3 and TRBJ1-5, with 7 bases lining up with TRBD1. The CDR3 consists of 14 residues. V lost 10 bases, J lost 1 base, and 7 bases stayed unmatched. Per germline, CDR1 ENHRY and CDR2 SYGVKD. The CDR3: CATDRDKSNQPQHF. The CDR3 DNA reads TGTGCCACCGACAGGGATAAGAGCAATCAGCCCCAGCATTTT.

This chain joins TRBV28 and TRBJ1-1, with D unresolved. This CDR3 has 15 residues. Trimming took 2 bases from V and 0 from J, leaving 10 bases between them. CDR1 is MDHEN, CDR2 SYDVKM, per germline. CDR3 sequence (DNA): TGTGCCAGCAGTTTACGATCGGGAATGAACACTGAAGCTTTCTTT. Encoded protein: CASSLRSGMNTEAFF.

CDR3: CASSPHPRGTEAFF. As DNA, the CDR3 is TGTGCCAGCAGTCCCCACCCTAGGGGGACTGAAGCTTTCTTT. V and J are TRBV27 and TRBJ1-1; possibly TRBD1 for D (6 bases). V lost 5 bases to trimming and J lost 5 bases, with 15 bases between them. Germline CDR1 and CDR2: MNHEY and SMNVEV (reference sequence). The length of the CDR3 is 14 residues.